What follows is one T cell receptor beta chain and its context. The protocol was immunoSEQ multiplex PCR, while the TCRdb copy is restricted to in-frame clones and leaves out a portion. This repertoire shows around 88,000 clones, approximately 92% found once; its top ten account for over 2%. The data were obtained in a study of T cell changes during pregnancy in multiple sclerosis. Trimming cost V 2 bases and J 1 base, with 6 bases left between them. This CDR3 contains 13 residues. Germline V gives CDR1 MNHNY, CDR2 SVGAGI (reference sequence). This sequence was found in a female donor with multiple sclerosis, enrolled in a pregnancy study. The chain has TRBV6-6 and TRBJ2-7, with D unclear. The specimen was peripheral blood, collected in the first trimester of pregnancy. CDR3 nucleotide sequence: TGTGCCAGCAGTTACGCAGGATCCTACGAGCAGTACTTC. It specifies CASSYAGSYEQYF.